This T cell receptor (beta chain) was recorded in a study of control samples from healthy donors and cancer patients (dated by TCRdb to 2018 to 2021). The receptor library was made with the immunoSEQ multiplex PCR assay. TCRdb re-hosts the immuneACCESS table, in-frame sequences only. Its copies lack some clones; in the studies checked, an unresolved V gene accounts for under half of them, and the cause for the rest is not known. For this sample there are under 70,000 clones; approximately 86% appear just once. More than 3.5% of the sample belongs to the ten largest clones. V and J lose 0 bases and 4 bases, and a span of 11 bases separates them. Reading the germline V gene gives CDR1 SGHDT and CDR2 YYEEEE. The CDR3, from cysteine to phenylalanine, totals 15 residues. Just the 45-base CDR3 DNA is kept, in frame starting at base 1. Comments on this clone: It lacks a known antigen. No qualities accompany the bases; no much larger clone lies one base away.

Recombination linked TRBV5-6 to TRBJ2-1; a weak D assignment points to TRBD1 (7 bases agree). The sequenced sample consisted of blood. This TCR was sampled from a man aged 50-60 years in good health. The CDR3 in this case is CASSLAGGMYNEQFF. The DNA reads as follows: TGTGCCAGCAGCTTGGCAGGGGGGATGTACAATGAGCAGTTCTTC.